This T cell receptor beta chain emerged from a study of chemoradiotherapy in HPV16-positive cancers. The CDR3 covers 14 residues. The V and J ends lost 7 bases and 1 base respectively, with 10 bases between them. From germline, CDR1 is MNHEY and CDR2 SVGAGI. Profiled with immunoSEQ multiplex PCR; TCRdb holds only in-frame clones, not every one. Here the sample spans 8,500 to 14,000 clones, roughly nine tenths being singletons. Repeated repertoire sampling spanned the course of chemoradiotherapy. Points on this clone: The antigen remains undetermined.

Study-level points and caveats: Better recurrence-free survival went with HPV-responsive T-cell expansion in HPV16-positive patients. The functional HPV-specific definition rests on just a couple of HPV16-positive patients. During treatment, candidate HPV-specific clones and E7-related motifs expanded in tumor.

The genes are TRBV6-5 and TRBJ2-2; D not resolved. The clonotype originates from a human donor with HPV-associated anogenital cancer. Sequenced material: blood, taken from a patient who underwent chemoradiotherapy. CDR3 sequence: CASKTRRNTGELFF. The CDR3 DNA follows: TGTGCCAGCAAAACCCGAAGGAACACCGGGGAGCTGTTTTTT.